These T cell receptor beta chains were read from a single sample in a study of CD4 T cells in relation to SARS-CoV-2 and coronaviruses. No antigens are known for them. Clones were read by immunoSEQ multiplex PCR, and TCRdb kept only the in-frame ones, dropping some. In the table there are about 36,000 clones, around 77% of which are singletons. Material: memory CD4+ T cells from PBMCs, cultured in vitro. The receptors derive from an adult with COVID-19. Each CDR3 is given with its conserved first and last residue. A D gene is named only where the DNA matches it firmly. Where a row states a size, it is once, few, many or the class of an expanded clone; other rows omit it.

cdr3_length	j_call	v_call	clone_size	d_call	cdr3_nt	cdr3_aa
15	TRBJ1-2	TRBV19	.	.	TGTGCCAGTAGTATGGGTCGCAGGCTTAACTATGGCTACACCTTC	CASSMGRRLNYGYTF
14	TRBJ1-2	TRBV7-2	.	TRBD1	TGTGCCAGCAGCTTACGGACAGGGGAAGGTGGCTACACCTTC	CASSLRTGEGGYTF
13	TRBJ1-6	TRBV3-1/TRBV3-2	.	.	TGTGCCAGCAGCCACGATGCTGATTCACCCCTCCACTTT	CASSHDADSPLHF
13	TRBJ1-1	TRBV30	.	.	TGTGCCTGGCGTTTTGGGGGAAGTACTGAAGCTTTCTTT	CAWRFGGSTEAFF
14	TRBJ1-1	TRBV6-5	.	TRBD1	TGTGCCAGCATTAAGACAGGGGCGAACACTGAAGCTTTCTTT	CASIKTGANTEAFF
15	TRBJ2-6	TRBV5-6	.	.	TGTGCCAGCAGCTTGATGGTTTCGGGGGCCAACGTCCTGACTTTC	CASSLMVSGANVLTF
14	TRBJ1-4	TRBV5-6	.	.	TGTGCCAGCAGTTACAGCGCAACTAATGAAAAACTGTTTTTT	CASSYSATNEKLFF
15	TRBJ2-7	TRBV7-8	.	.	TGTGCCAGCAGCCGAGGGACACCGAGCTCCTACGAGCAGTACTTC	CASSRGTPSSYEQYF
15	TRBJ1-3	TRBV9	.	.	TGTGCCAGCAGCGTAGATGGGGGAACTGGAAACACCATATATTTT	CASSVDGGTGNTIYF
14	TRBJ2-2	TRBV19	.	TRBD1	TGTGCCAGTAGGGGGACAGGGGTAGCCGGGGAGCTGTTTTTT	CASRGTGVAGELFF
15	TRBJ1-6	TRBV2	.	.	TGTGCCAGCAGTGAGGGGCGCGCTCCGGATTCACCCCTCCACTTT	CASSEGRAPDSPLHF
12	TRBJ2-7	TRBV7-9	.	.	TGTGCCAGCAGCCCGGCGATTTACGAGCAGTACTTC	CASSPAIYEQYF
16	TRBJ2-5	TRBV7-2	.	TRBD2	TGTGCCAGCAGCTTAATCGTGGGAGGGCCAGGGGAGACCCAGTACTTC	CASSLIVGGPGETQYF
16	TRBJ2-1	TRBV24-1	few	TRBD2	TGTGCCACCAGTGATTTGGGACTAGCGGGAGTAGGTGAGCAGTTCTTC	CATSDLGLAGVGEQFF
14	TRBJ1-1	TRBV5-8	.	.	TGTGCCAGCAGCTTGGCTACACAAACCACTGAAGCTTTCTTT	CASSLATQTTEAFF
13	TRBJ2-1	TRBV2	.	TRBD2	TGTGCCAGCAGTGAACTAGCGGGCAATGAGCAGTTCTTC	CASSELAGNEQFF
17	TRBJ2-7	TRBV6-1	.	TRBD2	TGTGCCAGCAGTGAAAAGCGAAGAGCGGGAGATCCCCACGAGCAGTACTTC	CASSEKRRAGDPHEQYF
17	TRBJ2-2	TRBV2	few	TRBD2	TGTGCCAGCAGTAAAGAGCGAGCGGGAGTTGGCGCCGGGGAGCTGTTTTTT	CASSKERAGVGAGELFF
15	TRBJ1-5	TRBV28	few	.	TGTGCCAGCAGTCCCGAATTCGGTGGCAATCAGCCCCAGCATTTT	CASSPEFGGNQPQHF
11	TRBJ2-5	TRBV20-1	.	.	TGCAGTGCTAACAGGGAAGAGACCCAGTACTTC	CSANREETQYF